These T cell receptor beta chains were read from a single sample in a study of response to subunit inactivated influenza vaccine. TCRdb used MiXCR to reprocess the RT-PCR reads, holding one entry per CDR3 protein. The sample contains approximately 730,000 distinct CDR3 sequences, about 15% of which appear only once. Sequencing used PBMCs from blood, obtained 14 days before vaccination. Receptor source: a man over 45 who received an inactivated influenza vaccine. Each CDR3 is given with its conserved first and last residue. A D gene is named only where the DNA matches it firmly. Not every row has a clone size; where given, it reads once, few, many or a size class.

D gene	V gene	J gene	clone size	CDR3 protein	CDR3 DNA
.	TRBV7-2	TRBJ2-5	few	CASSLQRSRRETQYF	TGTGCCAGCAGCTTACAGCGGTCCCGGCGGGAGACCCAGTACTTC
.	TRBV12-3/TRBV12-4	TRBJ1-5	few	CASSFSLTVNQPQHF	TGTGCCAGCAGTTTCAGCTTGACAGTTAATCAGCCCCAGCATTTT
TRBD1	TRBV6-2/TRBV6-3	TRBJ2-3	.	CASRQGQRTDTQYF	TGTGCCAGCAGGCAGGGACAGCGCACAGATACGCAGTATTTT
.	TRBV20-1	TRBJ2-1	few	CSAGELENEQFF	TGCAGTGCTGGAGAGCTAGAGAATGAGCAGTTCTTC
.	TRBV4-3	TRBJ1-5	few	CASSQDRYRTGQPQHF	TGCGCCAGCAGCCAAGATAGGTACAGGACGGGACAGCCCCAGCATTTT
TRBD2	TRBV27	TRBJ2-2	few	CASSLGGSLTGELFF	TGTGCCAGCAGTTTAGGCGGGAGTTTAACCGGGGAGCTGTTTTTT
.	TRBV7-2	TRBJ1-1	.	CASSLATVGGDTEAFF	TGTGCCAGCAGCCTAGCGACGGTTGGGGGTGACACTGAAGCTTTCTTT
TRBD1	TRBV30	TRBJ2-7	few	CAWGTGLPYEQYF	TGTGCCTGGGGGACAGGCCTCCCCTACGAGCAGTACTTC
.	TRBV7-2	TRBJ2-3	few	CASSVAWAVTDTQYF	TGTGCCAGCAGCGTAGCCTGGGCGGTCACAGATACGCAGTATTTT
TRBD2	TRBV12-3/TRBV12-4	TRBJ2-1	many	CASTLGGRWKFF	TGTGCCAGCACCCTGGGGGGGAGGTGGAAGTTCTTC